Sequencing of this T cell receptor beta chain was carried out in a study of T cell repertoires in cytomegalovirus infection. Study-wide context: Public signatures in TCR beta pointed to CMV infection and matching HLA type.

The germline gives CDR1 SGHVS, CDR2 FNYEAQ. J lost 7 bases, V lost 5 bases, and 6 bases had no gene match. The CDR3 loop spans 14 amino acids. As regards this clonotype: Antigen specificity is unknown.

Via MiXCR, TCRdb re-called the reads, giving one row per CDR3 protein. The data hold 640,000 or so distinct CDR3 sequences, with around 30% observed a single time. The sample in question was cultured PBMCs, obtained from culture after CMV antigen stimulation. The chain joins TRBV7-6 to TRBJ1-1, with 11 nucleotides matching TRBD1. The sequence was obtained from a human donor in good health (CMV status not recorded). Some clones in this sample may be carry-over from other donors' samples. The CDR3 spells CASSIGTGGVEAFF. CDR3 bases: TGTGCCAGCAGCATAGGGACAGGGGGGGTTGAAGCTTTCTTT.